This record concerns one T cell receptor (beta chain) sequence. This specimen belongs to a study of beta chain features in type 1 diabetes. The entirety of the isolated RNA underwent reverse transcription, so expressed TCRB transcripts were sequenced. TCRdb's copy holds only in-frame clones and misses some; the assay was immunoSEQ multiplex PCR. The table shows roughly 240,000 clones, with approximately 14% occurring only once. A sort by CD45RO/CCR7/CD25/CD127/CD95/CD27 yielded CD4+ naive, central memory, regulatory and stem cell-like memory cells. This clonotype was obtained from a woman in her forties in good health. The sample was naive CD4+ T cells from blood.

CDR3 amino acids: CASSLDRQAGTEAFF. The CDR3 nucleotides read TGTGCCAGCAGCTTGGATAGGCAGGCGGGCACTGAAGCTTTCTTT. This chain joins TRBV5-4 and TRBJ1-1; no clear D gene. The CDR3 consists of 15 residues. Germline-derived CDR1 and CDR2 are SGHNT and YYREEE (reference sequence). Trimming took 0 bases from V and 4 from J, leaving 13 bases between them.